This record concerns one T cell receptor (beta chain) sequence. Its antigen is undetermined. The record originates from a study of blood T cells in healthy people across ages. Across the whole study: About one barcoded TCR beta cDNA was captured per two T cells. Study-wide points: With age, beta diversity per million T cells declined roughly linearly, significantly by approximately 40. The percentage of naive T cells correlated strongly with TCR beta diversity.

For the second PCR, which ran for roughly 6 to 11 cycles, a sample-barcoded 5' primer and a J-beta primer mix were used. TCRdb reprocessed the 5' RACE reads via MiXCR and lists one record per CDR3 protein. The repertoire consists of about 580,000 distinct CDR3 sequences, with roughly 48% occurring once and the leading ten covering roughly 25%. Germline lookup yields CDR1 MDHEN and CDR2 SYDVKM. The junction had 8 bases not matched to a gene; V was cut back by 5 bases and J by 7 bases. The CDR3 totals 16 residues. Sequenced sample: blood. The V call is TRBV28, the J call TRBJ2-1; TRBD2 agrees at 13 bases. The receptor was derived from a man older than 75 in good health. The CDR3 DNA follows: TGTGCCAGCAGTCCCCCGGGACTAGCGGGATTAAATGAGCAGTTCTTC. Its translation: CASSPPGLAGLNEQFF. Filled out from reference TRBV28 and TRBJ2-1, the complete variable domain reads DVKVTQSSRYLVKRTGEKVFLECVQDMDHENMFWYRQDPGLGLRLIYFSYDVKMKEKGDIPEGYSVSREKKERFSLILESASTNQTSMYLCASSPPGLAGLNEQFFGPGTRLTVL.